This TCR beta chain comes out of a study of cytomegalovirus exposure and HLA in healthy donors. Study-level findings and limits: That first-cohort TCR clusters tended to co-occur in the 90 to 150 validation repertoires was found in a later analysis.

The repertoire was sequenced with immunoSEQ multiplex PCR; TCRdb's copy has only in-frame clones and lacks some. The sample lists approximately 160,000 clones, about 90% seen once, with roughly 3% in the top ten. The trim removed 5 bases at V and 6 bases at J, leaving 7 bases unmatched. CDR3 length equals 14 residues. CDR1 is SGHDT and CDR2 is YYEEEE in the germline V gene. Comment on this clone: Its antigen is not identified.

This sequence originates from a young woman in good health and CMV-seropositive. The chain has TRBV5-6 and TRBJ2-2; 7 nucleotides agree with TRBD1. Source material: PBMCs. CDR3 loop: CASRPDRVAGELFF. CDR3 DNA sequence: TGTGCCAGCAGACCCGACAGGGTGGCCGGGGAGCTGTTTTTT.